This T cell receptor beta chain came from a study of T cell responses to AZD1222 COVID-19 vaccine. Study findings and constraints: Regions left unmutated in variants are reportedly the target of nearly half of spike-specific TCRs. Spike-wide coverage was observed for vaccine-associated CD4 TCRs, with dominant responses at 160-218 and 743-854. Two doses of AZD1222 preceded a rise in Spike-specific TCR breadth and depth.

Concerning this clone itself: Antigen unknown.

The assay was immunoSEQ multiplex PCR, and TCRdb's table has in-frame clones only and misses some. Of 95,000 to 150,000 clones in the sample, about 85% are singletons; the top ten hold roughly 6.2%. The CDR3 runs to 15 residues. V gave up 5 bases and J gave up 0 bases, with 14 bases separating them. Germline V lookup: CDR1 MNHEY, CDR2 SVGAGI. The rearrangement uses TRBV6-5 and TRBJ2-7; D is perhaps TRBD2 (5 bases). The source is an adult in good health. The source was peripheral blood, collected on day 0 of AZD1222 vaccination. CDR3 sequence (DNA): TGTGCCAGCAGTCTTAATCCGGGAAGCTCCTACGAGCAGTACTTC. Residues: CASSLNPGSSYEQYF.